This is a list of T cell receptor beta chains from one sample in a study of cytomegalovirus exposure and HLA in healthy donors. Using immunoSEQ multiplex PCR, the repertoire was profiled, and TCRdb retains in-frame clones only, with some absent. The table shows some 120,000 clones, with about 8.6% occurring only once. The sequenced material came from PBMCs. The receptors stem from a woman between 35 and 50 years old in good health and CMV-seropositive. Each CDR3 is given with its conserved first and last residue. A D gene is named only where the DNA matches it firmly. Only some rows state a clone size, as once, few, many or a class for expanded clones.

cdr3_aa cdr3_nt v_call d_call clone_size j_call
CAISGRTGGELVQYF TGTGCCATCAGTGGCCGAACAGGGGGCGAGTTGGTGCAGTACTTC TRBV10-3 TRBD1 . TRBJ2-7
CASSDRGLNEQYF TGTGCCAGCAGTGACAGGGGGCTGAACGAGCAGTACTTC TRBV6-1 TRBD1 few TRBJ2-7
CASSPSTEVYGYTF TGTGCCAGCAGCCCGTCGACAGAGGTCTATGGCTACACCTTC TRBV5-4 . few TRBJ1-2
CSTKTGSYEQYF TGCAGCACGAAGACCGGGTCCTACGAGCAGTACTTC TRBV29-1 . . TRBJ2-7
CASSLVKPARGNSPLHF TGTGCCAGCAGCTTAGTCAAACCAGCGCGGGGGAATTCACCCCTCCACTTT TRBV11-3 . few TRBJ1-6
CASSPDRAFEYEQYF TGTGCCAGTTCCCCCGACAGGGCGTTCGAGTACGAGCAGTACTTC TRBV19 TRBD1 few TRBJ2-7
CASSLYREQPQHF TGTGCCAGCAGCTTATACAGGGAACAACCCCAGCATTTT TRBV7-6 . . TRBJ1-5
CASSLSRNTIYF TGTGCCAGCAGCTTATCTAGAAACACCATATATTTT TRBV7-9 . . TRBJ1-3
CASSPQGLGMDQPQHF TGTGCCAGCAGCCCACAGGGTCTGGGGATGGATCAGCCCCAGCATTTT TRBV7-2 . . TRBJ1-5
CASSPSGESYGYTF TGTGCCAGCTCACCCTCAGGGGAGAGCTATGGCTACACCTTC TRBV18 . . TRBJ1-2